A selection of T cell receptor beta chains follows, all from one sample in a study of cytomegalovirus exposure and HLA in healthy donors. The method was immunoSEQ multiplex PCR; TCRdb's version includes in-frame clones alone and lacks a portion of them. The sample shows 150,000 to 180,000 clones, 80% of them seen only once. Material: PBMCs. The origin of the receptors is a man aged 30 to 45 in good health and CMV-seropositive. Each CDR3 is given with its conserved first and last residue. The D gene is left open where the match is weak. Clone size is not always given. Where it is, it says once, few, many or a class for expanded clones.

D: TRBD1; size: -; V: TRBV15; J: TRBJ1-3; DNA: TGTGCCACCAGCAGGACAAGGACAGGGGGCCCTGGAAACACCATATATTTT; CDR3: CATSRTRTGGPGNTIYF
D: TRBD1; size: -; V: TRBV7-2; J: TRBJ2-3; DNA: TGTGCCAGCAGCACAGACAGGGGCGATACGCAGTATTTT; CDR3: CASSTDRGDTQYF
D: TRBD2; size: -; V: TRBV28; J: TRBJ2-7; DNA: TGTGCCAGCAGTGCCCGGACTAGCGGGAGGTTCTACGAGCAGTACTTC; CDR3: CASSARTSGRFYEQYF
D: -; size: -; V: TRBV11-2; J: TRBJ2-7; DNA: TGTGCCAGCAGCTTTCAGGGAGGCGAGCAGTACTTC; CDR3: CASSFQGGEQYF
D: -; size: -; V: TRBV14; J: TRBJ2-7; DNA: TGTGCCAGCAGCTTGGGACTGAACTTCCGTGAGCAGTACTTC; CDR3: CASSLGLNFREQYF
D: TRBD2; size: -; V: TRBV4-2; J: TRBJ2-4; DNA: TGTGCCAGCAGCCAGACGCAACTAGCGGGGAAGAACATTCAGTACTTC; CDR3: CASSQTQLAGKNIQYF
D: -; size: -; V: TRBV19; J: TRBJ2-6; DNA: TGTGCCAGTACGGGACATCACTCTGGGGCCAACGTCCTGACTTTC; CDR3: CASTGHHSGANVLTF
D: -; size: -; V: TRBV27; J: TRBJ1-5; DNA: TGTGCCAGCAGTTCATCCCCCAGGGGAAATCAGCCCCAGCATTTT; CDR3: CASSSSPRGNQPQHF
D: TRBD1; size: -; V: TRBV2; J: TRBJ1-5; DNA: TGTGCCAGCAGGGTTGAGACAGGGTTTGACCAGCCCCAGCATTTT; CDR3: CASRVETGFDQPQHF
D: TRBD2; size: -; V: TRBV30; J: TRBJ2-1; DNA: TGTGCCTGGGAACTAGCGGGAGTCGTGAATGAGCAGTTCTTC; CDR3: CAWELAGVVNEQFF
D: -; size: -; V: TRBV28; J: TRBJ2-3; DNA: TGTGCCAGCAGTTTACTTGCAGGGTTGGATACGCAGTATTTT; CDR3: CASSLLAGLDTQYF
D: -; size: once; V: TRBV7-3; J: TRBJ2-6; DNA: TGTGCCAGCAGACCTACAGGGTCTTCTGGGGCCAACGTCCTGACTTTC; CDR3: CASRPTGSSGANVLTF
D: TRBD1; size: -; V: TRBV10-3; J: TRBJ2-2; DNA: TGTGCCATCACTGGGACAGGGGGCAACACCGGGGAGCTGTTTTTT; CDR3: CAITGTGGNTGELFF
D: -; size: once; V: TRBV5-1; J: TRBJ2-7; DNA: TGCGCCAGCAGCTTGGATCTGGGGAGTCGCGAGCAGTACTTC; CDR3: CASSLDLGSREQYF
D: TRBD1; size: -; V: TRBV7-9; J: TRBJ2-1; DNA: TGTGCCAGCAGCGCCGGGACAGGGGGGTACAATGAGCAGTTCTTC; CDR3: CASSAGTGGYNEQFF
D: TRBD2; size: once; V: TRBV4-1; J: TRBJ2-1; DNA: TGCGCCAGCAGCCAAGATTGGGGCCGCGGGAGGCGATACAATGAGCAGTTCTTC; CDR3: CASSQDWGRGRRYNEQFF
D: TRBD1; size: -; V: TRBV27; J: TRBJ2-2; DNA: TGTGCCAGCCGCCGGGACAGTAACACCGGGGAGCTGTTTTTT; CDR3: CASRRDSNTGELFF
D: -; size: few; V: TRBV4-2; J: TRBJ1-1; DNA: TGTGCCAGCAGTCAAGGGGCAGGGAACACTGAAGCTTTCTTT; CDR3: CASSQGAGNTEAFF
D: -; size: -; V: TRBV9; J: TRBJ2-7; DNA: TGTGCCAGCAGCGTAGGAGGGAGATGGTACGAGCAGTACTTC; CDR3: CASSVGGRWYEQYF
D: -; size: -; V: TRBV9; J: TRBJ1-1; DNA: TGTGCCAGCAGCGTAGAACCTATGAACACTGAAGCTTTCTTT; CDR3: CASSVEPMNTEAFF
D: TRBD2; size: -; V: TRBV4-2; J: TRBJ2-5; DNA: TGTGCCAGCAGCCAAGATCCAGCGGGAGGGCTGTTAGAGACCCAGTACTTC; CDR3: CASSQDPAGGLLETQYF
D: TRBD2; size: -; V: TRBV2; J: TRBJ2-2; DNA: TGTGCCAGCAGTGAACCCGAGCGGGGGAACACCGGGGAGCTGTTTTTT; CDR3: CASSEPERGNTGELFF
D: -; size: few; V: TRBV29-1; J: TRBJ1-1; DNA: TGCAGCGCTACGACATACAGGGACACTGAAGCTTTCTTT; CDR3: CSATTYRDTEAFF
D: TRBD1; size: -; V: TRBV5-1; J: TRBJ2-1; DNA: TGCGCCAGCACGACAGGGAGCAATGAGCAGTTCTTC; CDR3: CASTTGSNEQFF
D: -; size: -; V: TRBV7-2; J: TRBJ1-1; DNA: TGTGCCAGCAGCTTAGCAGGCGGTGAAGCTTTCTTT; CDR3: CASSLAGGEAFF
D: -; size: -; V: TRBV19; J: TRBJ1-2; DNA: TGTGCCAGTAGTATAAAAAGCACCTCTGGCTATGGCTACACCTTC; CDR3: CASSIKSTSGYGYTF
D: TRBD2; size: many; V: TRBV6-5; J: TRBJ2-1; DNA: TGTGCCAGCAGTTACACCGGACTAGCGGGAGGGAATGAGCAGTTCTTC; CDR3: CASSYTGLAGGNEQFF
D: TRBD1; size: -; V: TRBV6-1; J: TRBJ2-5; DNA: TGTGCCAGCAGTGAAGTCGGGACAGGGGAGGGTGGCCAGTACTTC; CDR3: CASSEVGTGEGGQYF
D: -; size: -; V: TRBV28; J: TRBJ2-5; DNA: TGTGCCAGCAGTTTAAGCAGGGGTTGGTCAGAGACCCAGTACTTC; CDR3: CASSLSRGWSETQYF
D: -; size: few; V: TRBV9; J: TRBJ1-2; DNA: TGTGCCAGCAGCGTATGGTCTTTACAAAACTATGGCTACACCTTC; CDR3: CASSVWSLQNYGYTF
D: TRBD1; size: -; V: TRBV7-8; J: TRBJ1-4; DNA: TGTGCCAGCAGTCGACAGGGAAACGAAAAACTGTTTTTT; CDR3: CASSRQGNEKLFF
D: -; size: -; V: TRBV4-2; J: TRBJ2-1; DNA: TGTGCCAGCAGCCAAGATTCTCAGCAGGGTCCGAACAATGAGCAGTTCTTC; CDR3: CASSQDSQQGPNNEQFF
D: TRBD1; size: -; V: TRBV7-8; J: TRBJ2-7; DNA: TGTGCCAGCAGCACAGGGGTTACCTCCTACGAGCAGTACTTC; CDR3: CASSTGVTSYEQYF
D: -; size: -; V: TRBV30; J: TRBJ1-6; DNA: TGTGCCTGGAATTGGCAGAATAATTCACCCCTCCACTTT; CDR3: CAWNWQNNSPLHF
D: TRBD1; size: -; V: TRBV27; J: TRBJ2-1; DNA: TGTGCCAGCAGCGGACAGGCCGACAATGAGCAGTTCTTC; CDR3: CASSGQADNEQFF
D: TRBD1; size: -; V: TRBV11-2; J: TRBJ2-5; DNA: TGTGCCAGCACCTGGACAGGGGGCATTGGCGAGACCCAGTACTTC; CDR3: CASTWTGGIGETQYF
D: -; size: -; V: TRBV28; J: TRBJ2-7; DNA: TGTGCCAGCAGTTTTCCCCCTCGGGGACAAGACGAGCAGTACTTC; CDR3: CASSFPPRGQDEQYF
D: TRBD2; size: -; V: TRBV7-9; J: TRBJ2-1; DNA: TGTGCCAGCAGCTTAGTTATGGGCGGGAGGATTGAGCAGTTCTTC; CDR3: CASSLVMGGRIEQFF
D: -; size: -; V: TRBV28; J: TRBJ2-6; DNA: TGTGCCAGCAGTTCAATTCCGGGACAACGCTCTGGGGCCAACGTCCTGACTTTC; CDR3: CASSSIPGQRSGANVLTF
D: TRBD1; size: -; V: TRBV5-1; J: TRBJ2-1; DNA: TGCGCCACGCGTCCCGGACAGGGATCCAATGAGCAGTTCTTC; CDR3: CATRPGQGSNEQFF
D: TRBD1; size: -; V: TRBV9; J: TRBJ2-7; DNA: TGTGCCAGCAGCGAGGGACAGGGGGACCCCTACGAGCAGTACTTC; CDR3: CASSEGQGDPYEQYF
D: -; size: -; V: TRBV29-1; J: TRBJ2-2; DNA: TGCAGCGTTGGGGGCACCGCGAACACCGGGGAGCTGTTTTTT; CDR3: CSVGGTANTGELFF
D: TRBD2; size: -; V: TRBV29-1; J: TRBJ2-1; DNA: TGCAGCGTTGAATTAGCGGGCCACTCCTACAATGAGCAGTTCTTC; CDR3: CSVELAGHSYNEQFF
D: TRBD2; size: -; V: TRBV19; J: TRBJ2-1; DNA: TGTGCCAGTCAAAACCTAGCGGGGGGTTCCTACAATGAGCAGTTCTTC; CDR3: CASQNLAGGSYNEQFF
D: TRBD1; size: -; V: TRBV7-3; J: TRBJ2-7; DNA: TGTGCCAGCAGCGACAGGGGGCAAGGAGAGCAGTACTTC; CDR3: CASSDRGQGEQYF
D: -; size: once; V: TRBV29-1; J: TRBJ2-7; DNA: TGCAGCGTTGAAGTCGCTGCCGGGGGGCCATCCTACGAGCAGTACTTC; CDR3: CSVEVAAGGPSYEQYF
D: TRBD1; size: -; V: TRBV13; J: TRBJ2-1; DNA: TGTGCCAGCAGCCAAGGGACAGTATACAATGAGCAGTTCTTC; CDR3: CASSQGTVYNEQFF
D: -; size: -; V: TRBV10-2; J: TRBJ2-4; DNA: TGCGCCAGCAGTGAGGATGGGGGGTCAGGGACCAAAAACATTCAGTACTTC; CDR3: CASSEDGGSGTKNIQYF
D: -; size: -; V: TRBV28; J: TRBJ1-2; DNA: TGTGCCAGCAGTTTATCCCAGACTATCTCGGGCTACACCTTC; CDR3: CASSLSQTISGYTF
D: TRBD1; size: -; V: TRBV5-1; J: TRBJ2-7; DNA: TGCGCCAGCAGCTCCGGACAGGTCCACGAGCAGTACTTC; CDR3: CASSSGQVHEQYF
D: TRBD2; size: -; V: TRBV5-6; J: TRBJ2-5; DNA: TGTGCCAGCAGCTTGTCGCCTAGCGGGAGTTCTCTGCAGTACTTC; CDR3: CASSLSPSGSSLQYF
D: TRBD1; size: -; V: TRBV2; J: TRBJ1-2; DNA: TGTGCCAGCATCCTTGGGACAGGGTCTGGCTACCCCTTC; CDR3: CASILGTGSGYPF
D: TRBD1; size: -; V: TRBV30; J: TRBJ2-3; DNA: TGTGCCTGGAGTGATCCCGGGACAGGGCGGGGAGATACGCAGTATTTT; CDR3: CAWSDPGTGRGDTQYF